A selection of T cell receptor beta chains follows, all from one sample in a study of regulatory T cells in long-lasting Graves disease. TCRdb fed the multiplex PCR reads into MiXCR, producing one record per CDR3 protein. The table lists more than 350,000 distinct CDR3 sequences, about 15% of them singletons. In addition, the sample was reused for a study of T cells in Graves' hyperthyroidism and ophthalmopathy.

The sample consisted of peripheral blood mononuclear cells (PBMCs), taken at new diagnosis, from a patient treated with antithyroid drugs. These receptors came from a young woman with Graves disease. CDR3s include the opening cysteine and the closing phenylalanine or tryptophan. A D gene is named only where the DNA matches it firmly. Clone sizes are given selectively: once, few, many, or a class where the clone is expanded.

clone_size j_call v_call d_call cdr3_aa cdr3_nt
many TRBJ2-7 TRBV7-9 - CASSLGPGGSYEQYF TGTGCCAGCAGCTTAGGGCCAGGGGGGAGCTACGAGCAGTACTTC
many TRBJ2-7 TRBV20-1 TRBD2 CSARTLPRASGRAYEQYF TGCAGTGCTAGAACCCTTCCGCGGGCTAGCGGCCGTGCCTACGAGCAGTACTTC
- TRBJ2-2 TRBV10-3 - CAISAGTNTGELFF TGTGCCATCAGTGCAGGAACGAACACCGGGGAGCTGTTTTTT
- TRBJ2-2 TRBV6-1 TRBD1 CASIWDRDTGELFF TGTGCCAGCATCTGGGACAGGGACACCGGGGAGCTGTTTTTT
many TRBJ1-2 TRBV15 TRBD1 CATSRDRGNVGYGYTF TGTGCCACCAGCAGGGACAGGGGAAACGTCGGCTATGGCTACACCTTC
- TRBJ1-1 TRBV12-3/TRBV12-4 - CASSLWGRMNTEAFF TGTGCCAGCAGTTTATGGGGCAGGATGAACACTGAAGCTTTCTTT
- TRBJ2-1 TRBV7-7 - CASTPRLETQFF TGTGCCAGCACCCCTCGCTTAGAGACCCAGTTCTTC
many TRBJ2-7 TRBV30 - CAWTMGATGPLYEQYF TGTGCCTGGACCATGGGGGCAACGGGACCCCTATACGAGCAGTACTTC
- TRBJ2-5 TRBV11-2 TRBD2 CASSPRMVAGGGMGQETQYF TGTGCCAGCTCACCAAGGATGGTAGCGGGAGGAGGAATGGGACAAGAGACCCAGTACTTC
many TRBJ2-1 TRBV20-1 - CSALGPLRGEQFF TGCAGTGCTCTCGGGCCCCTTCGGGGTGAGCAGTTCTTC
many TRBJ1-2 TRBV27 - CASSAGWGDYGYTF TGTGCCAGCAGTGCGGGATGGGGAGACTATGGCTACACCTTC
- TRBJ2-3 TRBV19 - CASSIGRNPTSTDTQYF TGTGCCAGTAGTATTGGGAGGAATCCCACTAGCACAGATACGCAGTATTTT
- TRBJ2-1 TRBV11-3 - CASSLEIRGLDEQFF TGTGCCAGCAGCTTAGAGATCCGGGGACTCGATGAGCAGTTCTTC
few TRBJ2-1 TRBV6-2/TRBV6-3 - CASSEVGGGEQFF TGTGCCAGCAGTGAAGTTGGGGGCGGGGAGCAGTTCTTC
few TRBJ2-3 TRBV9 - CASSVAGPYTDTQYF TGTGCCAGCAGCGTAGCCGGGCCCTACACAGATACGCAGTATTTT
- TRBJ1-4 TRBV9 - CASSLLGRGNEKLFF TGTGCCAGCAGCCTCTTGGGACGGGGGAATGAAAAACTGTTTTTT
many TRBJ2-1 TRBV4-1 TRBD1 CASSQTGQGLYNEQFF TGTGCCAGCAGCCAGACGGGACAGGGTCTCTACAATGAGCAGTTCTTC
few TRBJ2-6 TRBV9 TRBD1 CASSKRDREAGANVLTF TGTGCCAGCAGCAAAAGGGACAGGGAAGCTGGGGCCAACGTCCTGACTTTC
- TRBJ1-2 TRBV7-9 - CASSVPISGIEGYTF TGTGCCAGCAGCGTCCCTATTTCGGGGATAGAAGGCTACACCTTC
many TRBJ2-1 TRBV11-2 - CASSLGSRSGEQFF TGTGCCAGCAGCTTAGGGTCGAGGTCCGGTGAGCAGTTCTTC
- TRBJ2-1 TRBV6-5 - CASSYSKNGGNEQFF TGTGCCAGCAGTTACTCGAAGAACGGGGGCAATGAGCAGTTCTTC
many TRBJ2-1 TRBV18 - CASSLEDRFVYNEQFF TGTGCCAGCTCACTAGAGGACCGTTTCGTATACAATGAGCAGTTCTTC
few TRBJ2-7 TRBV20-1 TRBD2 CSYTGTSGRISYEQYF TGCAGTTATACCGGGACTAGCGGGAGGATCTCCTACGAGCAGTACTTC
- TRBJ1-4 TRBV19 - CASIGTLGEKLFF TGTGCCAGTATCGGGACCCTGGGGGAAAAACTGTTTTTT
many TRBJ2-1 TRBV2 TRBD1 CASTPGGDRVRVEQFF TGTGCCAGCACCCCTGGGGGGGACAGGGTGAGGGTTGAGCAGTTCTTC
few TRBJ2-5 TRBV2 TRBD2 CAGSDGGGRPQETQYF TGTGCCGGCAGTGATGGCGGGGGGCGCCCCCAAGAGACCCAGTACTTC
few TRBJ1-1 TRBV28 - CASRVNLYTEAFF TGTGCCAGCAGGGTGAATCTGTACACTGAAGCTTTCTTT
- TRBJ2-7 TRBV7-9 TRBD2 CASSSPSGRSHEQYF TGTGCCAGCAGCTCCCCTAGCGGGAGGTCCCACGAGCAGTACTTC
many TRBJ2-3 TRBV28 - CASSLTGLNMYTQYF TGTGCCAGCAGTTTAACGGGACTGAATATGTATACGCAGTATTTT
- TRBJ2-7 TRBV18 - CASSPGSGMSSYEQYF TGTGCCAGCTCACCGGGGTCCGGGATGAGCTCCTACGAGCAGTACTTC
few TRBJ2-1 TRBV6-1 TRBD1 CASSDARTGGYNEQFF TGTGCCAGCAGTGATGCTCGGACAGGGGGCTACAATGAGCAGTTCTTC
many TRBJ2-4 TRBV20-1 TRBD2 CSARAGGNIQYF TGCAGTGCTAGGGCGGGAGGAAACATTCAGTACTTC
many TRBJ2-7 TRBV6-9 TRBD1 CASSYSNRGLDEQYF TGTGCCAGCAGTTACTCGAACAGGGGGCTTGACGAGCAGTACTTC
many TRBJ2-3 TRBV29-1 - CSVLRGGSGDTQYF TGCAGCGTTCTGAGGGGTGGGTCCGGAGATACGCAGTATTTT
many TRBJ2-3 TRBV29-1 TRBD2 CSVAGLAGGGADTQYF TGCAGCGTTGCGGGACTAGCGGGAGGAGGGGCAGATACGCAGTATTTT
many TRBJ2-7 TRBV7-9 - CASSLVGQAYEQYF TGTGCCAGCAGCTTAGTTGGACAAGCCTACGAGCAGTACTTC
few TRBJ2-3 TRBV6-2/TRBV6-3 TRBD2 CASRRLAGNTDTQYF TGTGCCAGCAGAAGACTAGCGGGAAACACAGATACGCAGTATTTT
few TRBJ2-2 TRBV2 TRBD2 CASSESPSGRVNTGELFF TGTGCCAGCAGTGAGAGCCCCTCGGGGAGGGTGAACACCGGGGAGCTGTTTTTT
few TRBJ2-2 TRBV27 TRBD2 CASSKIAGGSDTGELFF TGTGCCAGCAGTAAGATAGCGGGAGGAAGTGACACCGGGGAGCTGTTTTTT
many TRBJ2-3 TRBV20-1 TRBD2 CSARGLAGRDTQYF TGCAGTGCTAGAGGGCTAGCGGGGCGTGATACGCAGTATTTT
many TRBJ2-7 TRBV11-2 - CANSLEDVQTYEQYF TGTGCCAACAGCTTAGAAGATGTCCAAACCTACGAGCAGTACTTC
many TRBJ2-1 TRBV3-1 TRBD2 CASSQTRTSGRASRRSEQFF TGTGCCAGCAGCCAAACCCGGACTAGCGGGAGGGCCTCTCGGAGGAGTGAGCAGTTCTTC
- TRBJ1-5 TRBV15 - CATTPVQYSNQPQHF TGTGCCACCACACCTGTACAGTATAGCAATCAGCCCCAGCATTTT
many TRBJ2-7 TRBV10-3 - CAITGGRTYEQYF TGTGCCATCACCGGAGGGCGGACCTACGAGCAGTACTTC
many TRBJ2-3 TRBV13 - CAAQGGASTDTQYF TGTGCCGCTCAAGGGGGGGCTTCCACAGATACGCAGTATTTT
few TRBJ1-4 TRBV6-1 - CASSRVGISNEKLFF TGTGCCAGCAGCCGGGTGGGGATTTCGAATGAAAAACTGTTTTTT
many TRBJ2-5 TRBV3-1 TRBD2 CASSPPGGYRETQYF TGTGCCAGCAGCCCACCGGGGGGGTATCGAGAGACCCAGTACTTC
many TRBJ2-2 TRBV6-2/TRBV6-3 - CASSYFPSNTGELFF TGTGCCAGCAGTTACTTTCCTAGTAACACCGGGGAGCTGTTTTTT
many TRBJ2-7 TRBV28 - CASSLLPSDSYEQYF TGTGCCAGCAGTCTCTTGCCTAGCGACTCCTACGAGCAGTACTTC
- TRBJ2-3 TRBV6-1 TRBD2 CASTPISGGSTDTQYF TGTGCCAGCACCCCTATTAGCGGGGGGAGCACAGATACGCAGTATTTT
few TRBJ2-5 TRBV7-9 TRBD2 CASSFGLDGETQYF TGTGCCAGCAGCTTCGGACTAGACGGAGAGACCCAGTACTTC
- TRBJ1-2 TRBV6-1 TRBD1 CATKRGLSDYGYTF TGTGCCACCAAAAGGGGGCTGTCGGACTATGGCTACACCTTC
many TRBJ1-6 TRBV12-3/TRBV12-4 TRBD1 CASSGDRESSPLHF TGTGCCAGCAGCGGGGACAGGGAAAGTTCACCCCTCCACTTT
- TRBJ2-2 TRBV5-6 - CASSSHSGELFF TGTGCCAGCAGCTCACATTCCGGGGAGCTGTTTTTT
few TRBJ1-6 TRBV5-4 - CASSIGPRERGTDSPLHF TGTGCCAGCAGCATAGGGCCAAGGGAACGGGGGACTGATTCACCCCTCCACTTT
- TRBJ2-1 TRBV6-2/TRBV6-3 TRBD2 CASSYRTSGSNEQFF TGTGCCAGCAGTTACAGGACTAGCGGGTCCAATGAGCAGTTCTTC
many TRBJ2-5 TRBV4-1 - CASSPGTAVQETQYF TGCGCCAGCAGCCCCGGGACGGCCGTCCAAGAGACCCAGTACTTC
few TRBJ2-1 TRBV13 TRBD1 CASSSPGQGAKQQFF TGTGCCAGCAGCTCTCCGGGACAGGGGGCGAAACAGCAGTTCTTC
many TRBJ1-5 TRBV29-1 - CSVGHGVNQPQHF TGCAGCGTTGGTCACGGGGTCAATCAGCCCCAGCATTTT
many TRBJ2-5 TRBV11-3 TRBD2 CASSSLLAGGLETQYF TGTGCCAGCAGCTCTCTACTAGCGGGAGGTCTAGAGACCCAGTACTTC